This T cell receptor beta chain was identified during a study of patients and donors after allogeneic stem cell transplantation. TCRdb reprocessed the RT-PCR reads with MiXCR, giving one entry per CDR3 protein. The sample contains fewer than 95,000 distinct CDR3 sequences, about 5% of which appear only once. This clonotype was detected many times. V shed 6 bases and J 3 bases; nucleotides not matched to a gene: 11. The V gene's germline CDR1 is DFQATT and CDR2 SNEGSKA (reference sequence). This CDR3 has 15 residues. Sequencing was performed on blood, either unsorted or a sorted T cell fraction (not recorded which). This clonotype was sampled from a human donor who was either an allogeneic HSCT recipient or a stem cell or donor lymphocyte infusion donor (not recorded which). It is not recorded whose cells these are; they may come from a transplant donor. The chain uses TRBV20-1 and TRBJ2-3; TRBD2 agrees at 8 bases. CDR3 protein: CSASPGSGITDTQYF. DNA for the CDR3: TGCAGTGCCTCCCCGGGTAGCGGGATTACAGATACGCAGTATTTT.